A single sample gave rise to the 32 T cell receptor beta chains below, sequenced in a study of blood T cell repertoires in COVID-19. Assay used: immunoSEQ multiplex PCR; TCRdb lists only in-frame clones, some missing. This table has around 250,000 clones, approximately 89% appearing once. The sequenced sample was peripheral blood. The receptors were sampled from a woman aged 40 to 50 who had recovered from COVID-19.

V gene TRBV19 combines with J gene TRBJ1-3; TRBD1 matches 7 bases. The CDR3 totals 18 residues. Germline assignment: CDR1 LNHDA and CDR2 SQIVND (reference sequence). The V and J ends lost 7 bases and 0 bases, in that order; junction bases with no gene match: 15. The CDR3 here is CASMGWDRGNPSGNTIYF. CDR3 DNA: TGTGCCAGTATGGGGTGGGACAGAGGTAATCCCTCTGGAAACACCATATATTTT.

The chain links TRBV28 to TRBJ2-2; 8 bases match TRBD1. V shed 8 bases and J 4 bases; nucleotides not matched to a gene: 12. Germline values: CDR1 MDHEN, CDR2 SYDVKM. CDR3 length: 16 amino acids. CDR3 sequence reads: CASEYPGGGSTGELFF. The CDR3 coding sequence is TGTGCCAGCGAATACCCAGGGGGCGGAAGCACCGGGGAGCTGTTTTTT.

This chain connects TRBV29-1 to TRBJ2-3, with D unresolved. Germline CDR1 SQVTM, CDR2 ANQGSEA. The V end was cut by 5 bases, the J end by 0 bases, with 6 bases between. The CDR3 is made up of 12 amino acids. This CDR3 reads CSVSRSTDTQYF. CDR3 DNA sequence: TGCAGCGTTTCCAGGAGCACAGATACGCAGTATTTT.

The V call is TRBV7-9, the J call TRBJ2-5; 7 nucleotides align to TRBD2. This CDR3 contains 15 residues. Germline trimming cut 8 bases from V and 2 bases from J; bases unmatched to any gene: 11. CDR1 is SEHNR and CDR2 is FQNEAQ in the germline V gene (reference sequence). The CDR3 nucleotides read TGTGCCAGCGAGCGCGGAGGGCGGGGGCAAGAGACCCAGTACTTC. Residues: CASERGGRGQETQYF.

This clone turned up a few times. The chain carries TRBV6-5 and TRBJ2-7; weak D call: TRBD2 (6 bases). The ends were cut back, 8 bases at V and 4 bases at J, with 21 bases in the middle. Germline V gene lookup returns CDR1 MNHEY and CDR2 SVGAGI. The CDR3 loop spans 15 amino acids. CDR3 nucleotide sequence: TGTGCCAGCCAGCCCATGGTGGGGGGTGGGTACGAGCAGTACTTC. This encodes CASQPMVGGGYEQYF.

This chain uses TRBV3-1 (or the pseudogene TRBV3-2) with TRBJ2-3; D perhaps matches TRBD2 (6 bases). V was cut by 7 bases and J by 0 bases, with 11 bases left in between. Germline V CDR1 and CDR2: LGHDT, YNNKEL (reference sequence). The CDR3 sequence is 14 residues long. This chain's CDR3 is CASNSAGSTDTQYF. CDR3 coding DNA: TGTGCCAGCAATTCTGCGGGAAGCACAGATACGCAGTATTTT.

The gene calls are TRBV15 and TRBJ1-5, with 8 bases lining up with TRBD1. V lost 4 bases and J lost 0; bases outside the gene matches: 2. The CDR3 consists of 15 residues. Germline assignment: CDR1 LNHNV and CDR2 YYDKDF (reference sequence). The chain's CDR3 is CATSKGQVSNQPQHF. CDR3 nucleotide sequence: TGTGCCACCAGCAAGGGACAGGTTAGCAATCAGCCCCAGCATTTT. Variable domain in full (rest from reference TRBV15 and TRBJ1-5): DAMVIQNPRYQVTQFGKPVTLSCSQTLNHNVMYWYQQKSSQAPKLLFHYYDKDFNNEADTPDNFQSRRPNTSFCFLDIRSPGLGDTAMYLCATSKGQVSNQPQHFGDGTRLSIL.

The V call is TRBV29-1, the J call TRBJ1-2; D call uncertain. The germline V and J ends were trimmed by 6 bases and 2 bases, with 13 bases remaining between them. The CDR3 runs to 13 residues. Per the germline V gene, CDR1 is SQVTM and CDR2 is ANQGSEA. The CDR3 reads CSVAPEINYGYTF. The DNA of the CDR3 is TGCAGCGTCGCGCCTGAGATCAACTATGGCTACACCTTC.

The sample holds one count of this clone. The CDR3 DNA follows: TGTGCCAGCAGCCAAGATGTGACAGGGAGAAAACTGTTTTTT. It codes for CASSQDVTGRKLFF. This sequence joins TRBV14 and TRBJ1-4; 7 bases agree with TRBD1. Germline trimming cut 0 bases from V and 10 bases from J; bases unmatched to any gene: 5. Germline loops: CDR1 SGHDN, CDR2 FVKESK. CDR3 length: 14 amino acids.

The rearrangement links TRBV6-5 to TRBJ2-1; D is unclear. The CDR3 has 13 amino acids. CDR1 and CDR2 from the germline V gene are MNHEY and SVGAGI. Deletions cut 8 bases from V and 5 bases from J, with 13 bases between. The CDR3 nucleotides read TGTGCCAGCTCTGACTCCCGGGACAATGAGCAGTTCTTC. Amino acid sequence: CASSDSRDNEQFF.

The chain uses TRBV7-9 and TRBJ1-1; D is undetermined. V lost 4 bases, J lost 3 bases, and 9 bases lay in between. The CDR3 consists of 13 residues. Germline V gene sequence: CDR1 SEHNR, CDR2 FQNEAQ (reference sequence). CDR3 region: CASSSRHYTEAFF. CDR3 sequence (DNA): TGTGCCAGCAGCTCCCGACATTACACTGAAGCTTTCTTT.

CDR3 nucleotide sequence: TGTGCCAGCAGCTTAAAGGACAGAATTCAAAATGGCTACACCTTC. It encodes CASSLKDRIQNGYTF. The gene calls are TRBV7-9 and TRBJ1-2; D is possibly TRBD1 (6 bases). The V gene lost 2 bases and the J gene lost 6 bases, with 16 bases spanning the gap. There are 15 residues in the CDR3. Germline loops: CDR1 SEHNR, CDR2 FQNEAQ (reference sequence).

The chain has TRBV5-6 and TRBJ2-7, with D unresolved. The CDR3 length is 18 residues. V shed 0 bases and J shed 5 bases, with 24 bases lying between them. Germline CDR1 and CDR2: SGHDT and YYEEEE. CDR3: CASSLVLLSGSPRDEQYF. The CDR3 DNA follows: TGTGCCAGCAGCTTGGTCCTTCTCTCCGGGTCCCCTCGCGACGAGCAGTACTTC. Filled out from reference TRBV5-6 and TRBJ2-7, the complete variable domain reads DAGVTQSPTHLIKTRGQQVTLRCSPKSGHDTVSWYQQALGQGPQFIFQYYEEEERQRGNFPDRFSGHQFPNYSSELNVNALLLGDSALYLCASSLVLLSGSPRDEQYFGPGTRLTVT.

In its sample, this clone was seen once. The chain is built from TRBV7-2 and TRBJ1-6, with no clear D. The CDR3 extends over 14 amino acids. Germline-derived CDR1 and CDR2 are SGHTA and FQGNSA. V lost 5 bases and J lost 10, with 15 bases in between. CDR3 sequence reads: CASSPGFVESPLHF. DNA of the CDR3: TGTGCCAGCAGCCCGGGATTCGTCGAGTCACCCCTCCACTTT.

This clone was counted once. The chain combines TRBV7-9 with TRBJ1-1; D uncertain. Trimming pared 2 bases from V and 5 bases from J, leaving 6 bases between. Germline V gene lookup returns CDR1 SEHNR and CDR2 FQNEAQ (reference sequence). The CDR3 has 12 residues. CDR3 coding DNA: TGTGCCAGCAGCTTACTTCGGACTGAAGCTTTCTTT. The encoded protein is CASSLLRTEAFF.

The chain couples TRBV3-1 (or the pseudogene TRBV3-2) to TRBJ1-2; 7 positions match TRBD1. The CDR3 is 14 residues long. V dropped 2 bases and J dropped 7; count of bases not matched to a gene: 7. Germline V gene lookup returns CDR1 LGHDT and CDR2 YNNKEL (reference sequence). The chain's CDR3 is CASSQQTGRRGYTF. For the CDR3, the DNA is TGTGCCAGCAGCCAACAGACAGGGCGACGTGGCTACACCTTC.

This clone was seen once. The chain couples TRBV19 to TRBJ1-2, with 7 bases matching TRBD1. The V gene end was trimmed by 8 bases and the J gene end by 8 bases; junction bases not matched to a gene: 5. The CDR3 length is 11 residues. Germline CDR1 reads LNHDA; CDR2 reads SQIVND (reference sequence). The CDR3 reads CASRQGWGYTF. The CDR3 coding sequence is TGTGCCAGTCGACAGGGTTGGGGCTACACCTTC.

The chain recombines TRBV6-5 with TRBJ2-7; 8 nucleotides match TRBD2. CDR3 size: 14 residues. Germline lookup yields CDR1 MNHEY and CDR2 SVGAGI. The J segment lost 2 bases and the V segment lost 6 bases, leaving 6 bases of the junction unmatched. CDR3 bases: TGTGCCAGCAGAAGCGGGGGCCCAGCCTACGAGCAGTACTTC. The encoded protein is CASRSGGPAYEQYF.

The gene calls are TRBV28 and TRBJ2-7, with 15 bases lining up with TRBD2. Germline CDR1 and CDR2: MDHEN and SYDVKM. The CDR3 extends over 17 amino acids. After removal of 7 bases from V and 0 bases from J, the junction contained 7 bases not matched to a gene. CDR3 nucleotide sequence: TGTGCCAGCACCCCGGGACTAGCGGGGGGCTTCTCCTACGAGCAGTACTTC. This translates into CASTPGLAGGFSYEQYF.

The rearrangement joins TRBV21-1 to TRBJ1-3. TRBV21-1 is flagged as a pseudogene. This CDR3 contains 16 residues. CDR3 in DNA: TGTGCCAGCAGCAAAAAGTGTAGGAGGAGGGGAAACACCATATATTTT. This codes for CASSKKCRRRGNTIYF.

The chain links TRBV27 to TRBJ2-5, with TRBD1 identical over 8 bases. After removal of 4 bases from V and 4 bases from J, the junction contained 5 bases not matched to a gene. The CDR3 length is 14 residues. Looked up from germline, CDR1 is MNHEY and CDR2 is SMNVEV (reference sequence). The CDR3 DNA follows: TGTGCCAGCAGTTATGGGACAGGTGGAGAGACCCAGTACTTC. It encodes CASSYGTGGETQYF.

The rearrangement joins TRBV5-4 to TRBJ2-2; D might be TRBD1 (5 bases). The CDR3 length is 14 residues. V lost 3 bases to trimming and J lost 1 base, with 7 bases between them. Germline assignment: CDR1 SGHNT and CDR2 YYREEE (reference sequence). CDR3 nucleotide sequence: TGTGCCAGCAGCTCGACAGAGAACACCGGGGAGCTGTTTTTT. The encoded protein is CASSSTENTGELFF.

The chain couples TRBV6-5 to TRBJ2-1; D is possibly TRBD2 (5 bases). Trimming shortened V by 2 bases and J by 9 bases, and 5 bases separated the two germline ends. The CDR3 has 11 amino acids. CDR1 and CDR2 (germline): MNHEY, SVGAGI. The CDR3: CASSYEGEQFF. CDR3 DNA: TGTGCCAGCAGTTACGAGGGTGAGCAGTTCTTC.

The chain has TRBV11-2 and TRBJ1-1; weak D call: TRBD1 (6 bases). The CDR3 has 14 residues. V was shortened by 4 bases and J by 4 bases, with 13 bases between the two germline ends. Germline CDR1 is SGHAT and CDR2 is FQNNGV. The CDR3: CASSSPTGITEAFF. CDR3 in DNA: TGTGCCAGCAGCTCACCCACAGGGATCACTGAAGCTTTCTTT.

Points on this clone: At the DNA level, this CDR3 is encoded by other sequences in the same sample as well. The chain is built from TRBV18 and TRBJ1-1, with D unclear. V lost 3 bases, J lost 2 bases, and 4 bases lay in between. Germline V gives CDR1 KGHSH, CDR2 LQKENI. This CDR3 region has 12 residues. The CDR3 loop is CASSPSNTEAFF. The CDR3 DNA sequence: TGTGCCAGCTCACCCTCCAACACTGAAGCTTTCTTT.

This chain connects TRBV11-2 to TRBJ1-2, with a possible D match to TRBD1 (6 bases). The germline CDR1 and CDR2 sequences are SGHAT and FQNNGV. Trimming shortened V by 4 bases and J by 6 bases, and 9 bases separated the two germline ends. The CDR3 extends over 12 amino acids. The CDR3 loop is CASSSEGDGYTF. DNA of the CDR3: TGTGCCAGCAGCTCCGAGGGGGATGGCTACACCTTC.

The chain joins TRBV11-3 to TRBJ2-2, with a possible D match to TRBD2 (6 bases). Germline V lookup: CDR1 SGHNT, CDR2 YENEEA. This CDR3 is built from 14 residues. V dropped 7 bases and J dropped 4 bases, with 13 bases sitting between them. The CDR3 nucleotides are TGTGCCAGCAAAGATAGGAGGGCCACCGGGGAGCTGTTTTTT. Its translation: CASKDRRATGELFF.

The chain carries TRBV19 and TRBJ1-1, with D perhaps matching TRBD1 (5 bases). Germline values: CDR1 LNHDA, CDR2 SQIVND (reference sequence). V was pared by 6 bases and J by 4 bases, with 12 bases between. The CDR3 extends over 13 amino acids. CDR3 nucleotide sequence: TGTGCCAGTAGCCTCGGGACTGCCACTGAAGCTTTCTTT. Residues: CASSLGTATEAFF.

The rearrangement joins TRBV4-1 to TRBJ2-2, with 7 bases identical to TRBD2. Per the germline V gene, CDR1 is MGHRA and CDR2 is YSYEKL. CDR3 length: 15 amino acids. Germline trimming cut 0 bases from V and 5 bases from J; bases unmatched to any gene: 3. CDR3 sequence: CASSQDGGSTGELFF. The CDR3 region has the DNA TGCGCCAGCAGCCAAGACGGCGGGAGTACCGGGGAGCTGTTTTTT.

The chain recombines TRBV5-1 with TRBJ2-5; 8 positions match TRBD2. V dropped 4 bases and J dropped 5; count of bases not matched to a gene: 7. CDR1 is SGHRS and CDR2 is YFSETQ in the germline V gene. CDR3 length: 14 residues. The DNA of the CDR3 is TGCGCCAGCAGCCCCGGGACTAGAGAGGAGACCCAGTACTTC. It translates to CASSPGTREETQYF.

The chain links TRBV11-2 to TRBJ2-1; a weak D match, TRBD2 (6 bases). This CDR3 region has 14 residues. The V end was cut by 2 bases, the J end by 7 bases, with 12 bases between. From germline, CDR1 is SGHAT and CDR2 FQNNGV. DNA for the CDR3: TGTGCCAGCAGCTTATATGGCGGGAATAATGAGCAGTTCTTC. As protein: CASSLYGGNNEQFF.

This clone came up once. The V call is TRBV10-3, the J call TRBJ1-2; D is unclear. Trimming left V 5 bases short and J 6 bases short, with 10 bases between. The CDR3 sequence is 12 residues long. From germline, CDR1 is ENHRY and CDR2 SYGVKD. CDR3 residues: CAISPREDGYTF. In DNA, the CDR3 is TGTGCCATCAGTCCACGAGAGGATGGCTACACCTTC.